The clone carrying this TCR beta chain was seen a handful of times. This entry is derived from a study of OX40 agonist ivuxolimab in advanced cancers. Germline V gene sequence: CDR1 SNHLY, CDR2 FYNNEI. V lost 6 bases, J lost 0 bases, and 2 bases stayed unmatched. The CDR3 is 15 amino acids. Sequencing was performed with immunoSEQ multiplex PCR; in TCRdb, only in-frame clones are kept and a portion is missing. The table has tens of thousands of clones, about 86% seen once. The chain links TRBV2 to TRBJ1-5; 10 bases line up with TRBD1. This receptor was identified in an adult with an advanced solid tumor such as melanoma, head and neck, liver or kidney cancer. This material consisted of CD4+ or CD8+ T cells sorted from blood, taken in a trial of the OX40 agonist ivuxolimab. CDR3 sequence: CASRGQGNSNQPQHF. The CDR3 bases are TGTGCCAGCAGGGGACAGGGGAATAGCAATCAGCCCCAGCATTTT.